Following are 25 T cell receptor beta chains from one sample sequenced in a study of spatial heterogeneity in lung cancer. Time point given: sample taken at primary tumor resection. Each CDR3 protein gets one entry after TCRdb re-called the 5' RACE reads with MiXCR. This sample carries tens of thousands of distinct CDR3 sequences, 7.5% of them seen once, and the ten largest clones take 25% to 35%. The sample was PBMCs, taken at surgery. The source of these receptors is a male donor with early-stage non-small cell lung cancer.

In this sample, this clonotype turned up many times. The chain combines TRBV3-1 with TRBJ1-5, with D possibly matching TRBD1 (5 bases). V was clipped by 3 bases and J by 1 base, with 13 bases between them. Per the germline V gene, CDR1 is LGHDT and CDR2 is YNNKEL (reference sequence). The CDR3 loop spans 16 amino acids. The CDR3 sequence: CASSQSVGGSNQPQHF. The CDR3 DNA is TGTGCCAGCAGCCAGTCAGTCGGGGGGAGCAATCAGCCCCAGCATTTT.

This clonotype was found a few times. This sequence joins TRBV2 and TRBJ2-1; D is unclear. Germline CDR1 is SNHLY and CDR2 is FYNNEI. V gave up 6 bases and J gave up 7 bases, with 10 bases separating them. The CDR3 spans 12 residues. The chain's CDR3 is CASRATLNEQFF. The CDR3 nucleotides are TGTGCCAGCAGGGCTACTCTAAATGAGCAGTTCTTC.

CDR3 protein: CATSDLLGGQFF. The DNA for the CDR3 is TGTGCCACCAGTGATTTACTAGGAGGGCAGTTCTTC. V and J are TRBV24-1 and TRBJ2-1; possible D gene TRBD2, 5 bases. This CDR3 has 12 amino acids. V gave up 1 base and J gave up 12 bases, with 9 bases separating them. Per germline, CDR1 KGHDR and CDR2 SFDVKD.

V gene TRBV7-9 combines with J gene TRBJ2-5; no clear D gene. The CDR3 length is 15 residues. Between the trimmed V and J ends, which lost 4 bases and 0 bases, there was a span of 12 bases. In germline, CDR1 is SEHNR, CDR2 FQNEAQ (reference sequence). CDR3 in DNA: TGTGCCAGCAGCTCTTCTAATATTTACCAAGAGACCCAGTACTTC. Translating gives CASSSSNIYQETQYF.

This clonotype was seen repeatedly, ten times or more. This CDR3 is CASSYQASGSDEQFF. CDR3 bases: TGTGCCAGCAGTTACCAGGCTAGCGGGAGTGATGAGCAGTTCTTC. This sequence joins TRBV6-5 and TRBJ2-1; TRBD2 agrees at 10 bases. This CDR3 is built from 15 residues. The germline gives CDR1 MNHEY, CDR2 SVGAGI. Losses at the gene ends were 2 bases for V and 8 bases for J; bases not matched to a gene: 6.

This chain connects TRBV29-1 to TRBJ2-5, with D perhaps being TRBD1 or TRBD2 (5 bases each). CDR1 SQVTM and CDR2 ANQGSEA come from the germline V gene. The CDR3 is made up of 13 amino acids. V was clipped by 5 bases and J by 1 base, with 11 bases between them. The CDR3 bases are TGCAGCGTTTACCGGGGCCTCCAAGAGACCCAGTACTTC. Its translation is CSVYRGLQETQYF.

This clonotype came up a few times. The chain couples TRBV7-8 to TRBJ1-5; D is uncertain. This CDR3 has 14 residues. Germline CDR1 SGHVS, CDR2 FQNEAQ. Trimming took 2 bases from V and 3 from J, leaving 8 bases between them. The CDR3 region is CASSLNRLNQPQHF. For the CDR3, the DNA is TGTGCCAGCAGCTTAAACAGACTCAATCAGCCCCAGCATTTT.

This clonotype was seen ten or more times. The V gene is TRBV9, the J gene TRBJ2-3; TRBD1 matches 10 bases. The CDR3 length is 15 residues. Trimming took 3 bases from V and 3 from J; bases not matched to a gene: 4. Looked up from germline, CDR1 is SGDLS and CDR2 is YYNGEE. The CDR3: CASSARTGGTDTQYF. The CDR3 DNA is TGTGCCAGCAGCGCGCGGACAGGGGGGACAGATACGCAGTATTTT.

This clonotype was recorded at least ten times. V and J are TRBV18 and TRBJ1-5, with 9 bases identical to TRBD1. The CDR3 contains 18 residues. Unmatched junction bases numbered 12, after V lost 6 bases and J lost 0 bases. Germline CDR1 and CDR2: KGHSH and LQKENI. CDR3 region: CASSPGQGTFNSNQPQHF. Written as DNA, the CDR3 is TGTGCCAGCTCTCCTGGACAGGGGACGTTCAATAGCAATCAGCCCCAGCATTTT.

This clonotype came up a few times. This chain links TRBV6-5 with TRBJ2-7; 9 nucleotides match TRBD2. Per the germline V gene, CDR1 is MNHEY and CDR2 is SVGAGI. The V and J ends lost 3 bases and 6 bases, in that order; junction bases with no gene match: 6. CDR3 length equals 14 residues. For the CDR3, the DNA is TGTGCCAGCAGTTATCTAGCGGGGCGGGGCGAGCAGTACTTC. Translation gives CASSYLAGRGEQYF.

This clonotype was recorded many times. This chain joins TRBV7-2 and TRBJ2-2; 7 nucleotides line up with TRBD2. Germline V gene lookup returns CDR1 SGHTA and CDR2 FQGNSA. The junction had 7 bases not matched to a gene; V was cut back by 6 bases and J by 6 bases. This CDR3 has 14 residues. This CDR3 reads CASRAGPSPGELFF. CDR3 bases: TGTGCCAGCAGAGCGGGACCCTCGCCCGGGGAGCTGTTTTTT.

In its sample, this clonotype was seen many times. The chain joins TRBV7-6 to TRBJ2-1, with 9 bases matching TRBD2. In germline, CDR1 is SGHVS, CDR2 FNYEAQ. This CDR3 is 16 amino acids long. The ends lost 5 bases at V and 10 bases at J; junction bases unmatched: 15. CDR3 DNA: TGTGCCAGCAGCCCCCGGGCCGGGACTAGCCGTGCAGAGCAGTTCTTC. It is translated as CASSPRAGTSRAEQFF.

The V call is TRBV5-4, the J call TRBJ2-2; the match to TRBD2 covers 8 bases. The CDR3 runs to 15 residues. V was pared by 0 bases and J by 7 bases, with 5 bases of the junction left unmatched. Germline V lookup: CDR1 SGHNT, CDR2 YYREEE (reference sequence). The CDR3 loop reads CASSLGSSGDGELFF. In DNA form, the CDR3 reads TGTGCCAGCAGCTTGGGTAGTAGCGGGGACGGGGAGCTGTTTTTT.

The rearrangement links TRBV6-5 to TRBJ2-1; maybe TRBD2 (6 bases). The CDR3 runs 18 residues. Trimming took 0 bases from V and 6 from J, leaving 21 bases between them. Germline CDR1 is MNHEY and CDR2 is SVGAGI. CDR3 loop: CASSYSTPLKGGANEQFF. The CDR3 DNA sequence: TGTGCCAGCAGTTACTCGACCCCACTAAAGGGCGGGGCCAATGAGCAGTTCTTC.

This clonotype has ten or more counts. The gene calls are TRBV13 and TRBJ2-2; 13 bases align to TRBD2. Trimming cost V 5 bases and J 5 bases; bases outside gene matches: 14. Germline assignment: CDR1 PRHDT and CDR2 FYEKMQ (reference sequence). The CDR3 extends over 19 amino acids. The CDR3 sequence: CASSPNGGLAGVGTGELFF. CDR3 DNA: TGTGCCAGCAGCCCTAACGGAGGACTAGCGGGAGTGGGGACCGGGGAGCTGTTTTTT. Using reference TRBV13 and TRBJ2-2 for the parts outside the CDR3, the full variable domain is AAGVIQSPRHLIKEKRETATLKCYPIPRHDTVYWYQQGPGQDPQFLISFYEKMQSDKGSIPDRFSAQQFSDYHSELNMSSLELGDSALYFCASSPNGGLAGVGTGELFFGEGSRLTVL.

This clonotype has a handful of counts. The chain links TRBV27 to TRBJ1-2, with TRBD1 matching 7 bases. The germline CDR1 and CDR2 sequences are MNHEY and SMNVEV (reference sequence). The CDR3 has 14 residues. The junction had 12 bases not matched to a gene; V was cut back by 6 bases and J by 8 bases. The CDR3 nucleotides are TGTGCCAGCAGGAGGGGGCAGCTTCTAGAGGGCTACACCTTC. Its translation: CASRRGQLLEGYTF.

This clonotype was recorded at least ten times. The chain combines TRBV7-2 with TRBJ1-2; no reliable D call. Looked up from germline, CDR1 is SGHTA and CDR2 is FQGNSA. V was trimmed by 3 bases and J by 0 bases, leaving 14 bases between them. CDR3 length: 16 residues. CDR3 amino acids: CASSLGPGRANYGYTF. As DNA, the CDR3 is TGTGCCAGCAGCTTGGGCCCCGGTCGGGCTAACTATGGCTACACCTTC. The variable domain in full, with the rest retrieved from reference TRBV7-2 and TRBJ1-2, is GAGVSQSPSNKVTEKGKDVELRCDPISGHTALYWYRQSLGQGLEFLIYFQGNSAPDKSGLPSDRFSAERTGGSVSTLTIQRTQQEDSAVYLCASSLGPGRANYGYTFGSGTRLTVV.

In this sample, this clonotype turned up a few times. CDR3 sequence reads: CASSLGTGGTNIQYF. DNA for the CDR3: TGTGCCAGCAGCTTAGGGACAGGGGGCACAAACATTCAGTACTTC. The V gene is TRBV7-2, the J gene TRBJ2-4, with TRBD1 matching over 11 bases. Trimming removed 1 base from V and 6 bases from J; junction bases left unmatched: 2. CDR3 length equals 15 residues. In germline, CDR1 is SGHTA, CDR2 FQGNSA.

The rearrangement links TRBV5-1 to TRBJ1-4; a weak D match, TRBD1 (6 bases). Germline lookup yields CDR1 SGHRS and CDR2 YFSETQ. The CDR3 covers 18 residues. V lost 2 bases and J lost 0, with 17 bases in between. The CDR3 region is CASSFSGGYSTTNEKLFF. CDR3 coding DNA: TGCGCCAGCAGCTTTTCGGGGGGCTACTCTACAACTAATGAAAAACTGTTTTTT.

Ten or more counts support this clonotype. This chain joins TRBV5-1 and TRBJ1-1; 8 nucleotides line up with TRBD1. The germline V gene encodes CDR1 SGHRS and CDR2 YFSETQ. This CDR3 is 14 amino acids long. V trimming: 3 bases; J trimming: 0 bases; junction bases outside the gene matches: 1. Written as DNA, the CDR3 is TGCGCCAGCAGCTCGGGACAGGTGAACACTGAAGCTTTCTTT. Its translation: CASSSGQVNTEAFF.

The CDR3 loop reads CASSYRTGTTGGRNNEQFF. CDR3 DNA: TGTGCCAGCAGTTACAGGACAGGGACCACAGGGGGCCGGAACAATGAGCAGTTCTTC. The V gene is TRBV6-2 or TRBV6-3, the J gene TRBJ2-1, with 9 positions matching TRBD1. With 2 bases clipped from V and 5 bases from J, the junction kept 16 bases outside the gene matches. This CDR3 contains 19 residues. Germline lookup yields CDR1 MNHEY and CDR2 SVGEGT.

In this sample, this clonotype turned up many times. The chain links TRBV7-9 to TRBJ2-5; possibly TRBD1 for D (5 bases). Looked up from germline, CDR1 is SEHNR and CDR2 is FQNEAQ (reference sequence). CDR3 length: 14 amino acids. V was cut by 5 bases and J by 2 bases, with 12 bases left in between. CDR3 residues: CASSRQPIQETQYF. The CDR3 DNA reads TGTGCCAGCAGCCGACAGCCTATTCAAGAGACCCAGTACTTC.

In its sample, this clonotype was seen many times. The CDR3, as DNA: TGTGCCAGCAGTCTCCGGACCGGAGATAGAGATACGCAGTATTTT. Translated, it gives CASSLRTGDRDTQYF. The V call is TRBV27, the J call TRBJ2-3, with D uncertain. Per the germline V gene, CDR1 is MNHEY and CDR2 is SMNVEV (reference sequence). The CDR3 runs 15 residues. Trimming stripped 5 bases from V and 5 bases from J, with 17 bases between.

This clonotype was seen repeatedly, ten times or more. CDR3 in amino acids: CASIRQNPYEQYF. The CDR3 DNA reads as TGTGCCAGCATTAGACAGAACCCCTACGAGCAGTACTTC. The V and J genes are TRBV25-1 and TRBJ2-7; perhaps TRBD1 as D (5 bases). This CDR3 is built from 13 residues. Deletions cut 7 bases from V and 2 bases from J, with 12 bases between. The germline CDR1 and CDR2 sequences are MGHDK and SYGVNS.

This chain links TRBV27 with TRBJ1-6; 8 nucleotides align to TRBD1. J lost 2 bases, V lost 7 bases, and 4 bases had no gene match. This CDR3 comprises 15 residues. Germline-derived CDR1 and CDR2 are MNHEY and SMNVEV (reference sequence). The CDR3 reads CASKRQGTYNSPLHF. In nucleotides, the CDR3 is TGTGCCAGCAAAAGACAGGGGACCTATAATTCACCCCTCCACTTT.